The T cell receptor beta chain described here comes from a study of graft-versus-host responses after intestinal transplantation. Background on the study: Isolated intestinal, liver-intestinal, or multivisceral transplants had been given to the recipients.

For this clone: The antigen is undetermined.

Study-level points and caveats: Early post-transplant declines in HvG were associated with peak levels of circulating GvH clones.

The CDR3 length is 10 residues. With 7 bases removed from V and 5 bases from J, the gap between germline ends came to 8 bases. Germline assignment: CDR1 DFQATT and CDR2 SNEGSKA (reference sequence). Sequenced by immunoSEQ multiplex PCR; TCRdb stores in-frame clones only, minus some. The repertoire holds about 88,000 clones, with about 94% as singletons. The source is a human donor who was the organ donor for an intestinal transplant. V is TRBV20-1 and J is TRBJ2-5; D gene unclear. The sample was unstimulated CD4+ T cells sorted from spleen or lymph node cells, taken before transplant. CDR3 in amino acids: CSVVRETQYF. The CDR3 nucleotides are TGCAGTGTCGTTAGGGAGACCCAGTACTTC.